In this sample, the clone carrying this TCR beta chain turned up many times. V was trimmed by 5 bases and J by 6 bases, leaving 6 bases between them. CDR1 DFQATT and CDR2 SNEGSKA come from the germline V gene (reference sequence). There are 10 residues in the CDR3. The entry originates in a study of T cells in Graves' hyperthyroidism and ophthalmopathy. The investigators amplified TCR beta CDR3 regions from RNA transcripts. The TCR CDR3 first-round RT-PCR relied on the HTBI primer set. TCRdb recomputed calls from the multiplex PCR reads with MiXCR, one row per CDR3 protein. The sample carries around 530,000 distinct CDR3 sequences, 15% to 20% recorded once.

The chain carries TRBV20-1 and TRBJ2-3; either TRBD1 or TRBD2 may fit D (5 bases each). The sequence derives from a woman aged 18-29 years with Graves' ophthalmopathy. The sample was blood. In DNA, the CDR3 is TGCAGTGCTGGGGACGATACGCAGTATTTT. This encodes CSAGDDTQYF.